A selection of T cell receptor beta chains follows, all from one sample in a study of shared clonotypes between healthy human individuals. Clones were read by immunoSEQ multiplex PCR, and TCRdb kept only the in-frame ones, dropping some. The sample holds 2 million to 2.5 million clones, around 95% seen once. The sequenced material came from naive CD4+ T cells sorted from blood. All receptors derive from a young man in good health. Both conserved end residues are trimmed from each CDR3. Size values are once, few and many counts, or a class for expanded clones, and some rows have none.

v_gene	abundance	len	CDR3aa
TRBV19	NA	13	ASSIVGRGLTEAF
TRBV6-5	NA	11	ASRRQENTEAF
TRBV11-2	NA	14	ASSLVAFTTNEKLF
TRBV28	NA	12	ASSVTSGAYEQY
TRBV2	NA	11	ASKTGLQETQY
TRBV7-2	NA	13	ASSPPGLASETQY
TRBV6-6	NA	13	ASSRGQGASYEQY
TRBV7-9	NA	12	ASSSTGSGNTIY
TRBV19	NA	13	ASSTASRQTYEQY
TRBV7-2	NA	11	ASSLGHTGELF
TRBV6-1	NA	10	ASRAGTEEQF
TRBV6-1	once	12	ASTRGGVEETQY
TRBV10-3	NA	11	AINGLAGDEQF
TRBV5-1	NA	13	ASSLGGPSGNTIY
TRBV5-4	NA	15	ASSGGTSGRAGYEQY
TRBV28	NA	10	ASSLLASEQY
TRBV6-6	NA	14	ASSYWGQPDQGELF
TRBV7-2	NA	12	ASSSGTGNYEQY
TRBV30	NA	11	AWSVQGVTEAF
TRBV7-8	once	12	ASRTSGLYNEQF
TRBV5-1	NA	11	ASSLALTGELF
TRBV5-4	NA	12	ASSLFGVPGELF
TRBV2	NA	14	ASSSLGQGGSYGYT
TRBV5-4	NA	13	ASSGQGLAKNIQY
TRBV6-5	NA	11	ASKLAGPYEQY
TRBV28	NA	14	ASNLAGASTSYEQY
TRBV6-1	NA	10	ASSFWEDEQF
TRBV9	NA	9	ASSVGRAYT
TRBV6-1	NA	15	ASSEGASGLSSYEQY
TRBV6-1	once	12	ASSIRLAYNEQF
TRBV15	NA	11	ATRRQGKNEQY
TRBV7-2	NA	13	ASSVWVTNTGELF
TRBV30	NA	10	AWSVPRGGYT
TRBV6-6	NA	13	ASSYTGGPNEKLF
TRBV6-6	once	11	ASHEGQGQPQH
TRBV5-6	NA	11	ASSTDSYNEQF
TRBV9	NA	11	ASSVTDQETQY
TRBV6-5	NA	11	ASSYRGSTEAF
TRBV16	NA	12	ASSQLILNTEAF
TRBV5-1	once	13	ASSKLAGKAETQY
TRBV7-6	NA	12	ASSLTGSNEKLF